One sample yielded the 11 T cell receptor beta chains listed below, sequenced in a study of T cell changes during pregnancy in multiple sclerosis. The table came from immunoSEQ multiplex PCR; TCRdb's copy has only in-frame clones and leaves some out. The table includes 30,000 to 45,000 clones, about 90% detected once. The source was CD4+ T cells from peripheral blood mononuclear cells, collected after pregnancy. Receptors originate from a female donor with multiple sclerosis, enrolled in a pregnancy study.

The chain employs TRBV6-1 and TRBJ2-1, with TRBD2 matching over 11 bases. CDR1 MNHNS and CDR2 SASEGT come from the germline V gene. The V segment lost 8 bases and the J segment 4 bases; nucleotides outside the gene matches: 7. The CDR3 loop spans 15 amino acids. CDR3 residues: CASFGSGGDYNEQFF. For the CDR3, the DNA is TGTGCCAGCTTTGGTAGCGGGGGGGATTACAATGAGCAGTTCTTC.

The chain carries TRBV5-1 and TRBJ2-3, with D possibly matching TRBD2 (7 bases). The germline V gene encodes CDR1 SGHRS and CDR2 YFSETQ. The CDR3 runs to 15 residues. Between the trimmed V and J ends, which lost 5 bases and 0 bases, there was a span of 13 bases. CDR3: CASSVGGASTDTQYF. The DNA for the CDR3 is TGCGCCAGCAGTGTTGGGGGGGCTAGCACAGATACGCAGTATTTT.

CDR3 bases: TGTGCCAGCAGCAGAGGGGGAAACACCATATATTTT. It translates to CASSRGGNTIYF. V and J are TRBV2 and TRBJ1-3; D remains unclear. Germline CDR1 and CDR2: SNHLY and FYNNEI. The V end lost 6 bases, the J end lost 4 bases, and 7 bases lay between the germline ends. The CDR3 runs 12 residues.

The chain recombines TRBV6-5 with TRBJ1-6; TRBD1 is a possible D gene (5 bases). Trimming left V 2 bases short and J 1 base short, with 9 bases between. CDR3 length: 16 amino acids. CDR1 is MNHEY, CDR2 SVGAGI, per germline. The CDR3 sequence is CASSYGGESYNSPLHF. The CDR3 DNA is TGTGCCAGCAGTTACGGGGGGGAGTCCTATAATTCACCCCTCCACTTT.

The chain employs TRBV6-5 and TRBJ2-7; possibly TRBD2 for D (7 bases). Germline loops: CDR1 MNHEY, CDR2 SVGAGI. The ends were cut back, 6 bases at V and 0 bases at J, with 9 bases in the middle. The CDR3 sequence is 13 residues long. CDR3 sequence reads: CASSGGHSYEQYF. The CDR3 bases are TGTGCCAGCAGCGGGGGGCACTCCTACGAGCAGTACTTC.

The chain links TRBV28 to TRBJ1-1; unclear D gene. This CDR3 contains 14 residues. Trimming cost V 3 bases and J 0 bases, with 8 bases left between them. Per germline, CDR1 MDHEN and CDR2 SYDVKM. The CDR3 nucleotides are TGTGCCAGCAGTTTGGAGCAACTGAACACTGAAGCTTTCTTT. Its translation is CASSLEQLNTEAFF.

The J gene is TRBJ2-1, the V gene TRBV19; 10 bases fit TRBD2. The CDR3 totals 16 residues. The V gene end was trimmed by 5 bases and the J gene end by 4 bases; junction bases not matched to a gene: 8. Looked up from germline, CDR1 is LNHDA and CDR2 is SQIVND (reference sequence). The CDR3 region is CASSGGRLAGYNEQFF. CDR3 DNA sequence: TGTGCCAGTAGTGGGGGAAGACTAGCGGGTTACAATGAGCAGTTCTTC.

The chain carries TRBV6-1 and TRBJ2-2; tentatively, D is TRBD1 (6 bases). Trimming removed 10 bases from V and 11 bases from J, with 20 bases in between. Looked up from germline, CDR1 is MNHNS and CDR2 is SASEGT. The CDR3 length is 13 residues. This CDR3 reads CATPRGWGRELFF. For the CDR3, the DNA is TGTGCCACCCCGAGGGGGTGGGGGCGAGAGCTGTTTTTT.

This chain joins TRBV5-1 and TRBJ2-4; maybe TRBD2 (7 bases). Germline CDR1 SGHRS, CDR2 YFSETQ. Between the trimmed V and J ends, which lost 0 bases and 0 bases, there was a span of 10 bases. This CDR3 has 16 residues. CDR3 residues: CASSLEGGGAKNIQYF. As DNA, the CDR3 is TGCGCCAGCAGCTTGGAGGGGGGGGGAGCCAAAAACATTCAGTACTTC.

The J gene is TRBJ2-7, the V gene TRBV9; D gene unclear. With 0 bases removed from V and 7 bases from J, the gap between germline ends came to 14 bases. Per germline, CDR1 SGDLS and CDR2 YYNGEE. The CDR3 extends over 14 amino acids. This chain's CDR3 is CASSVEYYLGEQYF. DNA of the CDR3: TGTGCCAGCAGCGTAGAGTACTACCTTGGGGAGCAGTACTTC.

The CDR3 loop reads CASTDRDPNTGELFF. The CDR3 region has the DNA TGCGCCAGCACCGACAGGGACCCAAACACCGGGGAGCTGTTTTTT. The chain links TRBV10-1 to TRBJ2-2, with 7 positions matching TRBD1. Germline V gene lookup returns CDR1 WNHNN and CDR2 SYGVQD (reference sequence). V dropped 7 bases and J dropped 2; count of bases not matched to a gene: 7. The CDR3 contains 15 residues.